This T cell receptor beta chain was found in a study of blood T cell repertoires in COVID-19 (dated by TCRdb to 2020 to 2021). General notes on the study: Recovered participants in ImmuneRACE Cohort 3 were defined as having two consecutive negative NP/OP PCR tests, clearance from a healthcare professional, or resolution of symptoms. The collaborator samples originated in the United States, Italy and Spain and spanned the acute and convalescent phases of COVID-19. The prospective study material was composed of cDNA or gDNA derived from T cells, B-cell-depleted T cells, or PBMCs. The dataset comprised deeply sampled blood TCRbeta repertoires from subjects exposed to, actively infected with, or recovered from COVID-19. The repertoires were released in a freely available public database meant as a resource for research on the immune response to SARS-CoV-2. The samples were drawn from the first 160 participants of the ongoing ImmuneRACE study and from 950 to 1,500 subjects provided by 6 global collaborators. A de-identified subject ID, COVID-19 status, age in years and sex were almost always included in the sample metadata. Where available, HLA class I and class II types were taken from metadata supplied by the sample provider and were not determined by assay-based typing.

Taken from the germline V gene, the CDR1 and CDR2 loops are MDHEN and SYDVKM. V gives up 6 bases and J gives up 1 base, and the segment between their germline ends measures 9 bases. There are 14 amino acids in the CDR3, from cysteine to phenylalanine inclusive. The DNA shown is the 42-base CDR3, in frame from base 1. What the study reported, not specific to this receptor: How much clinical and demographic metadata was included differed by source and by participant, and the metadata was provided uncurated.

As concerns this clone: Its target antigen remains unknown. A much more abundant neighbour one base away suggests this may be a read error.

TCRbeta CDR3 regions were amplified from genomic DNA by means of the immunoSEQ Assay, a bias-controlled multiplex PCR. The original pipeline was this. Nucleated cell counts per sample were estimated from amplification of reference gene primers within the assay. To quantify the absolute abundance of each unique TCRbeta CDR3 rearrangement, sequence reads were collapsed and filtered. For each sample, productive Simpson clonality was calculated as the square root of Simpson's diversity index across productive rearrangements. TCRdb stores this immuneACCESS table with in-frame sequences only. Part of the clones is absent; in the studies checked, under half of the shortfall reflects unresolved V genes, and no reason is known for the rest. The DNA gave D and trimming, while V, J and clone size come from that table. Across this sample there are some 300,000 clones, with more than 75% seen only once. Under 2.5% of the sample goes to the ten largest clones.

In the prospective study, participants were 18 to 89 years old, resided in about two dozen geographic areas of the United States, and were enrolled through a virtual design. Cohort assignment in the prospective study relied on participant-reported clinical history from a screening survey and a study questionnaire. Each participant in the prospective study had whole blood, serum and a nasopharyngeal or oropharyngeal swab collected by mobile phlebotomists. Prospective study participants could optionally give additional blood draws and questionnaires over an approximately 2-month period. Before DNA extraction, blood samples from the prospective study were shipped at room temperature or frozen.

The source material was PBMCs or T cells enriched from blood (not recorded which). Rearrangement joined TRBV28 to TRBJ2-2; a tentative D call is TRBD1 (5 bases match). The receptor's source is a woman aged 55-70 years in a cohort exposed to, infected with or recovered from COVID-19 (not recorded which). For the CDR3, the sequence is CASRYDRNTGELFF. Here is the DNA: TGTGCCAGCAGATATGACAGGAACACCGGGGAGCTGTTTTTT.